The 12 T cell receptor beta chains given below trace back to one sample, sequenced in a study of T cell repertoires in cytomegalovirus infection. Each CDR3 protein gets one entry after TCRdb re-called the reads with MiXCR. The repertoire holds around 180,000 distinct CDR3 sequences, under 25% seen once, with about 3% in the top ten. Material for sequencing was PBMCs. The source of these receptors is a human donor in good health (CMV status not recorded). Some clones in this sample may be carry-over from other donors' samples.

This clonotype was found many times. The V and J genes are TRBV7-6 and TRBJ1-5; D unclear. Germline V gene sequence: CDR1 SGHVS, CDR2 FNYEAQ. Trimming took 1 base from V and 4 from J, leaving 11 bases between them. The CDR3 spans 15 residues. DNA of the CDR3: TGTGCCAGCAGCTTAGATATGGGAAGAAATCAGCCCCAGCATTTT. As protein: CASSLDMGRNQPQHF. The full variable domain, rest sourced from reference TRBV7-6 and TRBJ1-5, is GAGVSQSPRYKVTKRGQDVALRCDPISGHVSLYWYRQALGQGPEFLTYFNYEAQQDKSGLPNDRFSAERPEGSISTLTIQRTEQRDSAMYRCASSLDMGRNQPQHFGDGTRLSIL.

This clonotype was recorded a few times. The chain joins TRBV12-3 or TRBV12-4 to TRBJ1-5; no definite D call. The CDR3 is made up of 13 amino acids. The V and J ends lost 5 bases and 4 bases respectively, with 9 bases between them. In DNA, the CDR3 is TGTGCCAGCAGTCTCTTGTTTAATCAGCCCCAGCATTTT. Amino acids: CASSLLFNQPQHF.

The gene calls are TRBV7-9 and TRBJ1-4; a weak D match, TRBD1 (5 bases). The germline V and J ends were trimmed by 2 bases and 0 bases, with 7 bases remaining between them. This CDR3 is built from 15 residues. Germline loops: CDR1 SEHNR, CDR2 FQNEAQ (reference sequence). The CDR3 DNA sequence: TGTGCCAGCAGCTTACGGGGGGCAACTAATGAAAAACTGTTTTTT. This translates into CASSLRGATNEKLFF.

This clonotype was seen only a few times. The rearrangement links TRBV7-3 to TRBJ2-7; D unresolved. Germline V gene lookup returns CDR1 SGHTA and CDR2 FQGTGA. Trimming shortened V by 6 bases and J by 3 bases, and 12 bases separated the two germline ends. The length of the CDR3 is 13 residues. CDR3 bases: TGTGCCAGCAGTATTACAAGAGGCTACGAGCAGTACTTC. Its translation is CASSITRGYEQYF.

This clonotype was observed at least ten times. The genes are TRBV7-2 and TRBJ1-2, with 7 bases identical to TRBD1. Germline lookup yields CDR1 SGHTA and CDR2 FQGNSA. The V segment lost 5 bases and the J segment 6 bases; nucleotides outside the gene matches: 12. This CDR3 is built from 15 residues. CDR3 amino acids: CASSGAGQALHGYTF. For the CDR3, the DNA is TGTGCCAGCAGCGGAGCTGGACAGGCTTTGCATGGCTACACCTTC. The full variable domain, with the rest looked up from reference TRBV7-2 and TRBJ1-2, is GAGVSQSPSNKVTEKGKDVELRCDPISGHTALYWYRQSLGQGLEFLIYFQGNSAPDKSGLPSDRFSAERTGGSVSTLTIQRTQQEDSAVYLCASSGAGQALHGYTFGSGTRLTVV.

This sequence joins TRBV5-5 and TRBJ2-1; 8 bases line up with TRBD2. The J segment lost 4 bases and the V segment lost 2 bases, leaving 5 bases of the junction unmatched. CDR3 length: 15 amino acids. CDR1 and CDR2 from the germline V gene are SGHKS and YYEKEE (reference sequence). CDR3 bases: TGTGCCAGCAGCTTTACTAGCGGCCGTTACAATGAGCAGTTCTTC. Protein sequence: CASSFTSGRYNEQFF.

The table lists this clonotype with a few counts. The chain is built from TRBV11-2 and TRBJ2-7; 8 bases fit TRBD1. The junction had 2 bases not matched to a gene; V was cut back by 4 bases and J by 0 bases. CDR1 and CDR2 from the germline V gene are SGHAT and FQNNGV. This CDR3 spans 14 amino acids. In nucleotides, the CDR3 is TGTGCCAGCAGCTGGACAGGGACCTCCTACGAGCAGTACTTC. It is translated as CASSWTGTSYEQYF.

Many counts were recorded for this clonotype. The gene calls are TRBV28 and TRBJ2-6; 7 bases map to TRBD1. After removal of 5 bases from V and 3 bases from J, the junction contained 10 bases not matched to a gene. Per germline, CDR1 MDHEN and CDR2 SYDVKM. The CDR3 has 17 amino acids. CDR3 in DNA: TGTGCCAGCAGTAAACCGACAGGGCGTTATGGGGCCAACGTCCTGACTTTC. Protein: CASSKPTGRYGANVLTF.

CDR3 region: CASSLGTSGKPYEQYF. CDR3 nucleotide sequence: TGTGCCAGCAGCTTGGGGACTAGCGGGAAACCCTACGAGCAGTACTTC. This chain links TRBV7-8 with TRBJ2-7; 13 bases line up with TRBD2. The CDR3 loop spans 16 amino acids. The germline gives CDR1 SGHVS, CDR2 FQNEAQ. After removal of 3 bases from V and 2 bases from J, the junction contained 4 bases not matched to a gene.

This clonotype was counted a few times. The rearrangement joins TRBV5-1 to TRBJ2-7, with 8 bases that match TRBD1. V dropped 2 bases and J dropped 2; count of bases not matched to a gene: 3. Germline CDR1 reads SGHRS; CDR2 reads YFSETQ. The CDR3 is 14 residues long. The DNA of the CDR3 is TGCGCCAGCAGCTTCGGACAGGGCACCTACGAGCAGTACTTC. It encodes CASSFGQGTYEQYF.

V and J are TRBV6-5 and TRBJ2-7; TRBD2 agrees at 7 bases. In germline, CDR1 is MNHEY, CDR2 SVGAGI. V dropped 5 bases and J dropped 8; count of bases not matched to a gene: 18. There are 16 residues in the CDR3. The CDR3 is CASSRSEGREYSQQYF. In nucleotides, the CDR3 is TGTGCCAGCAGTCGCTCCGAGGGGCGGGAGTATAGCCAGCAGTACTTC.

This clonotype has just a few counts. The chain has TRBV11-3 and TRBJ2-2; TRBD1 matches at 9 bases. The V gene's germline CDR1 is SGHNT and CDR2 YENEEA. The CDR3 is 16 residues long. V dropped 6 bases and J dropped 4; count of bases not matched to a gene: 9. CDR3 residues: CASRPDRDRATGELFF. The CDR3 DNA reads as TGTGCCAGCAGACCCGACCGGGACAGGGCCACCGGGGAGCTGTTTTTT.